This T cell receptor beta chain was recovered during a study of shared clonotypes between healthy human individuals. Germline V CDR1 and CDR2: SGHAT, FQNNGV. V gave up 6 bases and J gave up 6 bases, with 11 bases separating them. This CDR3 is built from 13 residues. Method: immunoSEQ multiplex PCR; TCRdb's copy keeps in-frame clones and lacks some. The sample consists of over a million clones, around 95% of them appearing once. The sequenced sample consisted of naive CD4+ T cells sorted from blood. The subset denotes: CD45RA+ positively selected. This clonotype was sampled from a man younger than 40 in good health. The chain uses TRBV11-2 and TRBJ1-4; D perhaps matches TRBD1 (5 bases). The CDR3 here is CASRSDSYEKLFF. In DNA form, the CDR3 reads TGTGCCAGCAGATCCGACAGTTATGAAAAACTGTTTTTT.